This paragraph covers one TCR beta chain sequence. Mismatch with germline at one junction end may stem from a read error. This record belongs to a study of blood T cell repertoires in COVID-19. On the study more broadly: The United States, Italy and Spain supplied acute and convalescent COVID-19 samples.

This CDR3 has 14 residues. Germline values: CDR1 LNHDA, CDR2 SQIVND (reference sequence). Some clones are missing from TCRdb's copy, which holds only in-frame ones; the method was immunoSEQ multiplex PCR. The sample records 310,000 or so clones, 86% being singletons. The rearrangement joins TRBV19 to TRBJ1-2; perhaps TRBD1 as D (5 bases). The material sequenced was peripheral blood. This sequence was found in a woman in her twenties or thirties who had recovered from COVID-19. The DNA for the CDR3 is TGTGCCAGCAGTATCCTTGCGCGGGGGTCTGGCTACACCTTC. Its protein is CASSILARGSGYTF.